This TCR beta chain was found in a study of blood T cell repertoires in COVID-19. CDR3 size: 13 residues. The germline V gene encodes CDR1 LGHNT and CDR2 FRNRAP. With 2 bases clipped from V and 9 bases from J, the junction kept 4 bases outside the gene matches. Profiling relied on immunoSEQ multiplex PCR, and the TCRdb table lists in-frame clones only, not all of them. The sample includes about 100,000 clones, 87% of them seen just once. This rearrangement joins TRBV12-5 to TRBJ2-1; the match to TRBD1 covers 7 bases. This TCR was sampled from a man over 45 with active COVID-19. Sequenced input: peripheral blood. As DNA, the CDR3 is TGTGCTAGTGGTTTGCCAAGGACAGGTGAGCAGTTCTTC. This sequence encodes CASGLPRTGEQFF.